This passage covers 8 T cell receptor beta chains from one sample sequenced in a study of T cell clonality in common variable immunodeficiency. TCRdb's table, derived via immunoSEQ multiplex PCR, lists solely in-frame clones and lacks some. Captured here are about 42,000 clones, none seen once; the top ten comprise less than 2.5%. The sequenced material came from peripheral blood mononuclear cells. The receptors come from a person between 18 and 75 years old in good health.

This clone was counted at least ten times. Read sequence stops 3 residues before the CDR3 end, and the germline J gene provides the missing end. The chain employs TRBV6-2 or TRBV6-3 and TRBJ1-6; 8 bases are shared with TRBD1. The CDR3 runs 15 residues. Germline assignment: CDR1 MNHEY and CDR2 SVGEGT. With V trimmed by 4 bases and J by 4 bases, 3 bases remained unmatched. The chain's CDR3 is CASSFRGPYNSPLHF. The sequenced CDR3 bases are TGTGCCAGCAGTTTCAGGGGGCCGTATAATTCACCC.

This clone was counted ten times or more. The sequenced fragment ends 3 residues before the CDR3 boundary, so the rest is inferred from the germline J gene. The V and J genes are TRBV2 and TRBJ2-1; 9 bases fit TRBD2. Germline CDR1 reads SNHLY; CDR2 reads FYNNEI. Losses at the gene ends were 11 bases for V and 7 bases for J; bases not matched to a gene: 9. CDR3 length: 13 amino acids. Partial CDR3 DNA: TGTGCCCCCGGGCGGGAGGGAGGTAATGAG. Translation: CAPGREGGNE. The whole CDR3 protein reads CAPGREGGNEQFF.

This clone was observed many times. The read terminates 3 residues before the CDR3 end, so the remaining end is supplied by the germline J gene. The chain links TRBV30 to TRBJ2-4, with 11 bases fitting TRBD2. This CDR3 region has 18 residues. V gave up 5 bases and J gave up 0 bases; unmatched junction bases: 12. CDR1 and CDR2 (germline): GTSNPN, SVGIG (reference sequence). Partial CDR3 DNA: TGTGCCTGGGACAGGGCCCGGACTAGCGGGCTAGCCAAAAACATT. It is translated as CAWDRARTSGLAKNI. The entire CDR3 protein reads CAWDRARTSGLAKNIQYF.

This clone was recorded many times. With the read ending 3 residues before the CDR3 end, the germline J gene is used to fill in that end. The chain combines TRBV7-2 with TRBJ2-5, with 8 positions matching TRBD2. The CDR3 is 15 amino acids. V shed 3 bases, J shed 2 bases, and the junction held 5 bases outside the gene matches. Germline loops: CDR1 SGHTA, CDR2 FQGNSA. The CDR3 reads CASSLVASGQETQYF. CDR3 DNA (partial): TGTGCCAGCAGCTTGGTCGCTAGCGGGCAAGAGACC. Supplemented by reference TRBV7-2 and TRBJ2-5, the full variable domain reads GAGVSQSPSNKVTEKGKDVELRCDPISGHTALYWYRQSLGQGLEFLIYFQGNSAPDKSGLPSDRFSAERTGGSVSTLTIQRTQQEDSAVYLCASSLVASGQETQYFGPGTRLLVL.

This clone has a count of ten or more. The sequenced fragment ends 3 residues before the CDR3 boundary, so the rest is inferred from the germline J gene. The V and J genes are TRBV19 and TRBJ2-7; D is possibly TRBD1 (6 bases). V shed 3 bases and J shed 0 bases, with 12 bases lying between them. CDR3 length: 15 amino acids. Germline CDR1 reads LNHDA; CDR2 reads SQIVND (reference sequence). The CDR3 bases that were read are TGTGCCAGTAGTATCGGAACAGGGAGCTCCTACGAG. Translating gives CASSIGTGSSYE. In full, the CDR3 reads CASSIGTGSSYEQYF. The full variable domain, its missing parts supplied by reference TRBV19 and TRBJ2-7, is DGGITQSPKYLFRKEGQNVTLSCEQNLNHDAMYWYRQDPGQGLRLIYYSQIVNDFQKGDIAEGYSVSREKKESFPLTVTSAQKNPTAFYLCASSIGTGSSYEQYFGPGTRLTVT.

Many counts were recorded for this clone. The read gets to within 3 residues of the CDR3 end, and the germline J gene fills in the rest. This chain links TRBV5-4 with TRBJ2-1; D perhaps matches TRBD1 (5 bases). V was clipped by 4 bases and J by 3 bases, with 14 bases between them. The CDR3 contains 15 residues. Germline CDR1 is SGHNT and CDR2 is YYREEE (reference sequence). This CDR3 reads CASSLDRVNYNEQFF. The sequenced part of the CDR3 DNA is TGTGCCAGCAGCCTCGACAGAGTAAACTACAATGAG.

This clone showed up many times. The read ends 3 residues before the CDR3 terminus; that terminus is restored from the germline J gene. The chain links TRBV5-1 to TRBJ2-1; the match to TRBD2 covers 11 bases. CDR3 size: 15 residues. The germline CDR1 and CDR2 sequences are SGHRS and YFSETQ. Trimming removed 5 bases from V and 2 bases from J; junction bases left unmatched: 3. The CDR3 here is CASSRGLAAYNEQFF. The CDR3 DNA, read in part, is TGCGCCAGCAGTCGGGGACTAGCGGCCTACAATGAG.

This clone was detected many times. Read coverage stops 3 residues before the CDR3 terminus; the germline J gene supplies the remainder. This chain links TRBV5-1 with TRBJ2-3; 8 bases align to TRBD1. The length of the CDR3 is 17 residues. V shed 0 bases and J 1 base; nucleotides not matched to a gene: 7. Germline V CDR1 and CDR2: SGHRS, YFSETQ. The DNA read from the CDR3 is TGCGCCAGCAGCTTGGGGGCTTCGGGACAGGGCACAGATACG. Amino acids: CASSLGASGQGTDT. The entire CDR3 is CASSLGASGQGTDTQYF. Together with reference TRBV5-1 and TRBJ2-3, the CDR3 gives the full variable domain: KAGVTQTPRYLIKTRGQQVTLSCSPISGHRSVSWYQQTPGQGLQFLFEYFSETQRNKGNFPGRFSGRQFSNSRSEMNVSTLELGDSALYLCASSLGASGQGTDTQYFGPGTRLTVL.